What follows are 12 T cell receptor beta chains derived from one specimen sequenced in a study of blood T cell repertoires in COVID-19. Method: immunoSEQ multiplex PCR; TCRdb's copy keeps in-frame clones and lacks some. This repertoire shows approximately 200,000 clones, about 81% found once; its top ten account for more than 2.5%. Sequenced: PBMCs or T cells enriched from blood (not recorded which). These TCRs come from a woman between 25 and 40 years old who had recovered from COVID-19.

The chain employs TRBV20-1 and TRBJ1-4; no clear D gene. V was cut by 3 bases and J by 8 bases, with 13 bases left in between. CDR1 DFQATT and CDR2 SNEGSKA come from the germline V gene (reference sequence). CDR3 length equals 13 residues. In DNA, the CDR3 is TGCAGTGCTAGTTCAGGACTAAGGGAAAAACTGTTTTTT. This gives the protein CSASSGLREKLFF.

This clone was found a few times. The chain is built from TRBV28 and TRBJ1-4; TRBD1 matches at 7 bases. The germline gives CDR1 MDHEN, CDR2 SYDVKM. The CDR3 totals 13 residues. With 10 bases clipped from V and 8 bases from J, the junction kept 10 bases outside the gene matches. The CDR3, as DNA: TGTGCCACTACCTGGAGGGGGCCCGAAAAACTGTTTTTT. Translation: CATTWRGPEKLFF.

The chain recombines TRBV7-9 with TRBJ1-1; 8 bases are a match to TRBD1. This CDR3 has 16 residues. Germline V CDR1 and CDR2: SEHNR, FQNEAQ (reference sequence). V gave up 5 bases and J gave up 1 base; unmatched junction bases: 9. The CDR3 here is CASSPTPGTGNTEAFF. As DNA, the CDR3 is TGTGCCAGCAGCCCGACTCCGGGGACAGGGAACACTGAAGCTTTCTTT.

V and J are TRBV11-2 and TRBJ2-7; 11 bases are shared with TRBD1. Germline CDR1 reads SGHAT; CDR2 reads FQNNGV. The ends lost 5 bases at V and 7 bases at J; junction bases unmatched: 7. There are 14 residues in the CDR3. CDR3 coding DNA: TGTGCCAGCAGCCTATGGACAGGGGGCTTTGAGCAGTACTTC. Its protein is CASSLWTGGFEQYF.

The chain combines TRBV18 with TRBJ2-1; the match to TRBD2 covers 9 bases. V lost 4 bases, J lost 4 bases, and 5 bases stayed unmatched. The CDR3 is 15 residues long. The germline V gene encodes CDR1 KGHSH and CDR2 LQKENI. The CDR3 coding sequence is TGTGCCAGCTCACAAGCGGGGGGCGGATACAATGAGCAGTTCTTC. Translated: CASSQAGGGYNEQFF.

This clone was detected a few times. The rearrangement uses TRBV2 and TRBJ2-7; 7 positions match TRBD2. The germline V gene has CDR1 SNHLY and CDR2 FYNNEI. V dropped 8 bases and J dropped 3; count of bases not matched to a gene: 10. The CDR3 spans 14 residues. CDR3 residues: CASGGGRGRYEQYV. The CDR3, as DNA: TGTGCCAGCGGGGGAGGGAGAGGGCGCTACGAGCAGTACGTC.

This chain links TRBV6-5 with TRBJ1-2, with D perhaps TRBD1 (5 bases). V lost 3 bases, J lost 5 bases, and 13 bases lay in between. The germline V gene encodes CDR1 MNHEY and CDR2 SVGAGI. The CDR3 has 14 residues. CDR3 residues: CASSYKGRVYGYTF. CDR3 bases: TGTGCCAGCAGTTATAAGGGGCGCGTGTATGGCTACACCTTC.

This chain joins TRBV4-2 and TRBJ1-4; 10 bases align to TRBD1. This CDR3 is 16 amino acids long. Germline V CDR1 and CDR2: LGHNA, YNFKEQ. The V segment lost 1 base and the J segment 7 bases; nucleotides outside the gene matches: 6. CDR3 in DNA: TGTGCCAGCAGCCAAGCCCCCGGACAGGGGGTTGAAAAACTGTTTTTT. It encodes CASSQAPGQGVEKLFF.

The rearrangement links TRBV28 to TRBJ2-5; TRBD2 is a possible D gene (5 bases). CDR1 is MDHEN, CDR2 SYDVKM, per germline. This CDR3 is built from 14 residues. V lost 7 bases to trimming and J lost 5 bases, with 17 bases between them. The CDR3 region has the DNA TGTGCCAGCACCCCAAGTCCCGGGGAGGAGACCCAGTACTTC. It is translated as CASTPSPGEETQYF. Filled out from reference TRBV28 and TRBJ2-5, the complete variable domain reads DVKVTQSSRYLVKRTGEKVFLECVQDMDHENMFWYRQDPGLGLRLIYFSYDVKMKEKGDIPEGYSVSREKKERFSLILESASTNQTSMYLCASTPSPGEETQYFGPGTRLLVL.

The rearrangement joins TRBV21-1 to TRBJ1-5. TRBV21-1 is given as a pseudogene. The CDR3 has 14 amino acids. CDR3 coding DNA: TGTGCCAGCAGCCCCGGGAGGGGGCTTGAGCCCCAGCATTTT. It specifies CASSPGRGLEPQHF.

This clone was counted a single time. The chain has TRBV28 and TRBJ2-4, with D possibly being TRBD2 (5 bases). From germline, CDR1 is MDHEN and CDR2 SYDVKM. V lost 10 bases and J 5 bases, leaving 15 bases between the germline ends. There are 13 residues in the CDR3. CDR3 bases: TGTGCCACCATTCAAACTAGGGAAAACATTCAGTACTTC. This translates into CATIQTRENIQYF.

The chain couples TRBV9 to TRBJ1-2; D remains unclear. The CDR3 runs to 13 residues. Germline lookup yields CDR1 SGDLS and CDR2 YYNGEE. Trimming took 2 bases from V and 4 from J, leaving 9 bases between them. The CDR3 nucleotides are TGTGCCAGCAGCGTGGGCTCTGGCTATGGCTACACCTTC. Its protein is CASSVGSGYGYTF. The whole variable domain, remainder taken from reference TRBV9 and TRBJ1-2, is DSGVTQTPKHLITATGQRVTLRCSPRSGDLSVYWYQQSLDQGLQFLIQYYNGEERAKGNILERFSAQQFPDLHSELNLSSLELGDSALYFCASSVGSGYGYTFGSGTRLTVV.